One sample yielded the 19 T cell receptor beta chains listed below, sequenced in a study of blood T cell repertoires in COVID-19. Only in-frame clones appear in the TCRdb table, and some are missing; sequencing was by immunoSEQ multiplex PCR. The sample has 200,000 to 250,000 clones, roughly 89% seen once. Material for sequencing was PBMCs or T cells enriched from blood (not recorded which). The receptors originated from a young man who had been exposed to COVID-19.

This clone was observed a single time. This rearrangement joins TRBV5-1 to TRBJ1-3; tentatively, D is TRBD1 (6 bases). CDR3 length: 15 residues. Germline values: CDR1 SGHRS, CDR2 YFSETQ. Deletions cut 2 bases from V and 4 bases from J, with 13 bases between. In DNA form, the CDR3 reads TGCGCCAGCAGCTTAACCGGGACATGGGGAAACACCATATATTTT. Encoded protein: CASSLTGTWGNTIYF.

CDR3 DNA sequence: TGTGCCAGCAGTGGGGGACAGGGAATCGGGGAGCTGTTTTTT. Its translation is CASSGGQGIGELFF. The chain links TRBV2 to TRBJ2-2; 9 nucleotides agree with TRBD1. Germline lookup yields CDR1 SNHLY and CDR2 FYNNEI. The CDR3 length is 14 residues. The trim removed 4 bases at V and 7 bases at J, leaving 4 bases unmatched.

The CDR3 DNA sequence: TGTGCCAGCAGCCGTGGCATAACAGATACGCAGTATTTT. It encodes CASSRGITDTQYF. This chain links TRBV3-1 (or the pseudogene TRBV3-2) with TRBJ2-3; D is ambiguous. This CDR3 has 13 residues. Trimming stripped 4 bases from V and 3 bases from J, with 8 bases between. Per germline, CDR1 LGHDT and CDR2 YNNKEL (reference sequence).

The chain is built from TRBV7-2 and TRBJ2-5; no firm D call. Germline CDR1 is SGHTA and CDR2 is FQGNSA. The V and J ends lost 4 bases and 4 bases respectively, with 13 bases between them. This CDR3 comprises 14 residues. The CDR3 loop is CASSYARSGETQYF. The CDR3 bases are TGTGCCAGCAGCTATGCACGCTCAGGAGAGACCCAGTACTTC.

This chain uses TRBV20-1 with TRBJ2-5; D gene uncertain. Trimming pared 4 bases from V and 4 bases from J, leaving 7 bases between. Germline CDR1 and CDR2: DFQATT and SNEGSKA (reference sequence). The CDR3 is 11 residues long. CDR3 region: CSAMAPETQYF. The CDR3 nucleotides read TGCAGTGCTATGGCTCCAGAGACCCAGTACTTC.

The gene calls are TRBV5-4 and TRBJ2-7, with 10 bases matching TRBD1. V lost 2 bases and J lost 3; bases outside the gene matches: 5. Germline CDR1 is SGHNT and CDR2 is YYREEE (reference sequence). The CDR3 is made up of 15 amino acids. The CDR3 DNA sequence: TGTGCCAGCAGCTTATGGACAGGGGGGGACTACGAGCAGTACTTC. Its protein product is CASSLWTGGDYEQYF.

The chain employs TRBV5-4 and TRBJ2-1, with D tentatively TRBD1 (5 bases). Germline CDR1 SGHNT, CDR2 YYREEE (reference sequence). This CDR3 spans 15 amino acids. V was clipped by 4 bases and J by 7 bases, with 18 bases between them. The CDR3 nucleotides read TGTGCCAGCAGCCCTACGAGCAGGGTAGAGAATGAGCAGTTCTTC. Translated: CASSPTSRVENEQFF.

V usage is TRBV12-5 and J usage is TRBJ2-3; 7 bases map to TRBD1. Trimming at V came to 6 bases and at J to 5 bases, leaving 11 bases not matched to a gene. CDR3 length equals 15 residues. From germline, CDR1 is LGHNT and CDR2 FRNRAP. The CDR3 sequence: CASGPGQAQGDTQYF. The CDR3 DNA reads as TGTGCTAGTGGCCCTGGACAGGCCCAGGGAGATACGCAGTATTTT.

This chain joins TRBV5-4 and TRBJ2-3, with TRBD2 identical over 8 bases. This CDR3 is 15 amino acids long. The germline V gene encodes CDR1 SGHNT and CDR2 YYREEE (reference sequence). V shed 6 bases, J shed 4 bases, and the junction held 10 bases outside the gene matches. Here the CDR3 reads CASNPLAGGSDTQYF. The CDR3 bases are TGTGCCAGCAACCCTCTTGCGGGGGGTTCAGATACGCAGTATTTT.

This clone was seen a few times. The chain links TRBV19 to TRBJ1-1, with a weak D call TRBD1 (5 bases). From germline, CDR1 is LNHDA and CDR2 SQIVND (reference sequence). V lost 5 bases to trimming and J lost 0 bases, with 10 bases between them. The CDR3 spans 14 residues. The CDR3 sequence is CASSFGQLNTEAFF. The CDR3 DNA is TGTGCCAGTAGTTTCGGACAACTGAACACTGAAGCTTTCTTT.

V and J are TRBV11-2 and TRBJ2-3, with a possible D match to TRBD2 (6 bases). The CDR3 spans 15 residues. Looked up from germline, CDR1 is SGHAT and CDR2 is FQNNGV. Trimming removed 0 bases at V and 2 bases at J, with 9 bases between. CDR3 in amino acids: CASSLERTTTDTQYF. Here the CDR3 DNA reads TGTGCCAGCAGCTTAGAGCGGACTACCACAGATACGCAGTATTTT.

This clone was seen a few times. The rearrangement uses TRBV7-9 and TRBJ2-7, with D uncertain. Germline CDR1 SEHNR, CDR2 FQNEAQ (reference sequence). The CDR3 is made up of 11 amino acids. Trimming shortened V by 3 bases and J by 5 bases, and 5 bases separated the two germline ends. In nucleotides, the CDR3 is TGTGCCAGCAGCTTTTCGGACGAGCAGTACTTC. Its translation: CASSFSDEQYF.

The CDR3 sequence: CSASGSGGFTDTQYF. Here the CDR3 DNA reads TGCAGTGCTAGTGGTAGCGGGGGATTCACAGATACGCAGTATTTT. This chain uses TRBV20-1 with TRBJ2-3, with TRBD2 matching over 9 bases. This CDR3 spans 15 amino acids. Per the germline V gene, CDR1 is DFQATT and CDR2 is SNEGSKA (reference sequence). Unmatched junction bases numbered 6, after V lost 3 bases and J lost 2 bases.

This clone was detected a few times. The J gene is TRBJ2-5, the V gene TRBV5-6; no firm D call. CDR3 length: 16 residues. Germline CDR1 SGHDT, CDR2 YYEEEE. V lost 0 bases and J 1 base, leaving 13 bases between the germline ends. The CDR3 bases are TGTGCCAGCAGCTTGGGGCAGAATGTACCCCAAGAGACCCAGTACTTC. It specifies CASSLGQNVPQETQYF.

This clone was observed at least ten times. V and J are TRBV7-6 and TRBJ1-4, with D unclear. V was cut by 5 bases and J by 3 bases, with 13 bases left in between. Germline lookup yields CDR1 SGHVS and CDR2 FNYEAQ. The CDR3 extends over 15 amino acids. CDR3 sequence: CASSPMNAANEKLFF. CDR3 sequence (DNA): TGTGCCAGCAGCCCAATGAATGCGGCTAATGAAAAACTGTTTTTT. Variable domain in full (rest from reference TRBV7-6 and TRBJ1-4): GAGVSQSPRYKVTKRGQDVALRCDPISGHVSLYWYRQALGQGPEFLTYFNYEAQQDKSGLPNDRFSAERPEGSISTLTIQRTEQRDSAMYRCASSPMNAANEKLFFGSGTQLSVL.

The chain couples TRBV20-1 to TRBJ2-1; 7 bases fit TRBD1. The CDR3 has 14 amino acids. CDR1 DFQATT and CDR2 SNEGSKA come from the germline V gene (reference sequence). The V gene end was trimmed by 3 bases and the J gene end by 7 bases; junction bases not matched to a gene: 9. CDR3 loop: CSASISARGNEQFF. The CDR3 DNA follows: TGCAGTGCTAGTATATCCGCCAGGGGGAATGAGCAGTTCTTC.

CDR3 region: CASSEYRGGTSEKLFF. The DNA for the CDR3 is TGTGCCAGCAGTGAATACCGGGGGGGGACATCGGAAAAACTGTTTTTT. The chain employs TRBV25-1 and TRBJ1-4, with a weak D call TRBD1 (6 bases). The germline V gene has CDR1 MGHDK and CDR2 SYGVNS. The length of the CDR3 is 16 residues. V gave up 0 bases and J gave up 8 bases, with 16 bases separating them.

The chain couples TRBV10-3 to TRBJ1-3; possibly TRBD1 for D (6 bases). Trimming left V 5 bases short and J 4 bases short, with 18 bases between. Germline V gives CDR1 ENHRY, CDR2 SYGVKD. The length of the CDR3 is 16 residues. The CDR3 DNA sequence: TGTGCCATCAGTCCTACTACAGGGATGAGAGGAAACACCATATATTTT. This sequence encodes CAISPTTGMRGNTIYF.

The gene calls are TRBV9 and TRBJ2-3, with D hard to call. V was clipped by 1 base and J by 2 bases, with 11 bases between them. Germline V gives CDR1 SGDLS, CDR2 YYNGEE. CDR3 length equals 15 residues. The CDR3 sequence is CASSVLPENTDTQYF. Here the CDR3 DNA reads TGTGCCAGCAGCGTACTCCCGGAGAACACAGATACGCAGTATTTT. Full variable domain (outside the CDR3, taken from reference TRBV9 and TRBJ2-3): DSGVTQTPKHLITATGQRVTLRCSPRSGDLSVYWYQQSLDQGLQFLIQYYNGEERAKGNILERFSAQQFPDLHSELNLSSLELGDSALYFCASSVLPENTDTQYFGPGTRLTVL.